The source of this T cell receptor beta chain is a study of radiotherapy plus CTLA-4 blockade in lung cancer. Study-wide findings and caveats: An expansion of tumor-derived TCR clones occurred in blood after radiotherapy plus ipilimumab.

The table lists this clone with a few counts. Its specificity is not known. With V trimmed by 3 bases and J by 6 bases, 10 bases remained unmatched. Germline V gene sequence: CDR1 SGHDN, CDR2 FVKESK. The CDR3 is 17 residues long. This table comes from immunoSEQ multiplex PCR, and its TCRdb copy is limited to in-frame clones, with some not included. The table shows about 88,000 clones, with approximately 75% occurring only once. The chain has TRBV14 and TRBJ2-2; 10 bases align to TRBD1. The sequence derives from a human donor with non-small cell lung cancer that progressed on radiotherapy plus ipilimumab. Sequencing was performed on peripheral blood, taken from a patient treated with radiotherapy plus ipilimumab. CDR3 sequence: CASSHGYGTGVSGELFF. The CDR3 coding sequence is TGTGCCAGCAGCCATGGTTACGGGACAGGGGTCTCCGGGGAGCTGTTTTTT.